This is a list of T cell receptor beta chains from one sample in a study of blood T cell repertoires in COVID-19. Assay used: immunoSEQ multiplex PCR; TCRdb lists only in-frame clones, some missing. This table holds tens of thousands of clones, approximately 88% found once. Sample: peripheral blood. Receptors were obtained from a human donor in a cohort sampled during active COVID-19. Each CDR3 is given with its conserved first and last residue. D genes are given only for firm matches. Size is stated for part of the rows, as once, few or many counts, or as a class when the clone is expanded.

>.|TRBV7-2|TRBJ1-6|.
CASSTDGGRSYNSPLHF
TGTGCCAGCAGCACCGACGGCGGGCGCTCCTATAATTCACCCCTCCACTTT
>.|TRBV29-1|TRBJ2-3|.
CSVDTTRDTQYF
TGCAGCGTTGATACGACTCGAGATACGCAGTATTTT
>TRBD1|TRBV11-2|TRBJ1-2|.
CASSSRGNYGYTF
TGTGCCAGCAGCTCCAGGGGGAACTATGGCTACACCTTC
>.|TRBV6-6|TRBJ2-7|.
CASSYSRSDRTYEQYF
TGTGCCAGCAGTTACTCTCGCTCGGACAGAACCTACGAGCAGTACTTC
>TRBD1|TRBV5-6|TRBJ2-7|once
CASISGVDRGRLQYF
TGTGCCAGCATCAGTGGAGTGGACAGGGGGCGGCTTCAGTACTTC
>.|TRBV5-1|TRBJ2-1|.
CASSPPGVGYNEQFF
TGCGCCAGCAGCCCTCCGGGAGTTGGTTACAATGAGCAGTTCTTC
>TRBD2|TRBV4-2|TRBJ2-4|.
CASSQDRSGGAAKNIQYF
TGTGCCAGCAGCCAAGATCGAAGCGGGGGGGCGGCCAAAAACATTCAGTACTTC
>.|TRBV2|TRBJ1-2|.
CASNGPGGARILECTF
TGTGCCAGCAACGGCCCCGGCGGCGCTAGGATCCTAGAATGCACCTTC
>.|TRBV10-1|TRBJ1-4|.
CASSDPGRSEKLFF
TGCGCCAGCAGTGATCCAGGGAGGAGTGAAAAACTGTTTTTT
>.|TRBV5-6|TRBJ2-2|.
CASSFRTSNTGELFF
TGTGCCAGCAGCTTTAGAACTTCGAACACCGGGGAGCTGTTTTTT
>TRBD1|TRBV7-3|TRBJ1-1|few
CASSATATGVTEAFF
TGTGCCAGCAGCGCGACCGCTACAGGGGTCACTGAAGCTTTCTTT
>.|TRBV12-3/TRBV12-4|TRBJ2-7|.
CASSFSGRVEQYF
TGTGCCAGCAGTTTCAGTGGCCGGGTGGAGCAGTACTTC
>TRBD1|TRBV27|TRBJ1-5|once
CASSSSGGASNQPQHF
TGTGCCAGCAGTTCATCAGGGGGGGCTAGCAATCAGCCCCAGCATTTT
>.|TRBV5-1|TRBJ2-2|.
CASSLLSEVAGELFF
TGCGCCAGCAGCTTGCTGTCAGAGGTGGCCGGGGAGCTGTTTTTT
>TRBD1|TRBV5-1|TRBJ1-5|.
CASSLEGAPNQPQHF
TGCGCCAGCAGCCTTGAGGGGGCCCCCAATCAGCCCCAGCATTTT
>.|TRBV14|TRBJ2-3|.
CASSQVRDTQYF
TGTGCCAGCAGCCAAGTGAGGGATACGCAGTATTTT
>TRBD1|TRBV7-9|TRBJ1-1|.
CASSPTGGRGTEAFF
TGTGCCAGCAGCCCGACAGGGGGCAGGGGCACTGAAGCTTTCTTT
>.|TRBV28|TRBJ1-1|once
CASRRGQSYSEAFF
TGTGCCAGCAGGCGCGGACAGTCGTATTCTGAAGCTTTCTTT
>TRBD1|TRBV5-1|TRBJ1-6|once
CASSLVGQGMNSPLHF
TGCGCCAGCAGCTTGGTCGGACAGGGGATGAATTCACCCCTCCACTTT
>.|TRBV2|TRBJ1-3|.
CASGQGQISGNTIYF
TGTGCCAGCGGCCAGGGACAAATCTCTGGAAACACCATATATTTT
>.|TRBV5-1|TRBJ2-5|.
CASSLAGGETQYF
TGCGCCAGCAGCTTGGCAGGGGGGGAGACCCAGTACTTC
>TRBD1|TRBV27|TRBJ1-2|.
CASSPWTGGLGYTF
TGTGCCAGCAGTCCTTGGACAGGGGGCCTTGGCTACACCTTC
>.|TRBV9|TRBJ2-2|.
CASSEGGGELFF
TGTGCCAGCAGCGAAGGAGGCGGGGAGCTGTTTTTT
>.|TRBV2|TRBJ2-7|once
CASSVQGYEQYF
TGTGCCAGCAGCGTGCAGGGCTACGAGCAGTACTTC
>.|TRBV9|TRBJ2-1|.
CASSVGATNEQFF
TGTGCCAGCAGCGTAGGGGCGACCAATGAGCAGTTCTTC
>.|TRBV2|TRBJ1-1|.
CATATFQNTEAFF
TGTGCCACCGCGACATTCCAGAACACTGAAGCTTTCTTT
>.|TRBV28|TRBJ2-5|.
CASRRGQPQETQYF
TGTGCCAGCAGGCGGGGACAGCCCCAAGAGACCCAGTACTTC
>TRBD1|TRBV12-3/TRBV12-4|TRBJ1-1|.
CASSLQGATEAFF
TGTGCCAGCAGCTTACAGGGGGCAACTGAAGCTTTCTTT
>TRBD1|TRBV6-5|TRBJ2-7|.
CASSYTRTGGNEQYF
TGTGCCAGCAGTTACACCCGGACAGGGGGGAACGAGCAGTACTTC
>TRBD1|TRBV5-1|TRBJ2-7|.
CASSCPGTGHPCYEQYF
TGCGCCAGCAGCTGTCCCGGGACAGGGCACCCCTGCTACGAGCAGTACTTC
>.|TRBV6-5|TRBJ2-2|.
CASSPQGPNTGELFF
TGTGCCAGCAGTCCCCAGGGTCCAAACACCGGGGAGCTGTTTTTT
>TRBD2|TRBV5-1|TRBJ2-2|.
CASSLGRVYTGELFF
TGCGCCAGCAGCTTAGGGAGGGTATACACCGGGGAGCTGTTTTTT
>TRBD2|TRBV11-2|TRBJ2-3|.
CASSLGAGGPGHADTQYF
TGTGCCAGCAGCTTAGGAGCGGGGGGGCCAGGTCATGCAGATACGCAGTATTTT
>TRBD2|TRBV7-8|TRBJ2-2|.
CASSLVAGAFGNTGELFF
TGTGCCAGCAGCTTGGTAGCGGGAGCATTCGGGAACACCGGGGAGCTGTTTTTT
>.|TRBV27|TRBJ2-1|.
CASSLLEKGPTSYNEQFF
TGTGCCAGCAGTTTACTGGAGAAGGGGCCGACCTCCTACAATGAGCAGTTCTTC
>.|TRBV2|TRBJ1-1|few
CASTVMNTEAFF
TGTGCCAGCACGGTCATGAACACTGAAGCTTTCTTT
>.|TRBV2|TRBJ2-1|.
CASSARASMSIGEQFF
TGTGCCAGCAGTGCGAGGGCTAGTATGTCTATCGGTGAGCAGTTCTTC
>.|TRBV5-4|TRBJ2-4|.
CASSPRDSKNIQYF
TGTGCCAGCAGCCCCCGGGACTCAAAAAACATTCAGTACTTC
>.|TRBV5-4|TRBJ1-1|once
CASSQPGLPYLDTEAFF
TGTGCCAGCAGTCAGCCGGGACTACCCTATTTGGACACTGAAGCTTTCTTT